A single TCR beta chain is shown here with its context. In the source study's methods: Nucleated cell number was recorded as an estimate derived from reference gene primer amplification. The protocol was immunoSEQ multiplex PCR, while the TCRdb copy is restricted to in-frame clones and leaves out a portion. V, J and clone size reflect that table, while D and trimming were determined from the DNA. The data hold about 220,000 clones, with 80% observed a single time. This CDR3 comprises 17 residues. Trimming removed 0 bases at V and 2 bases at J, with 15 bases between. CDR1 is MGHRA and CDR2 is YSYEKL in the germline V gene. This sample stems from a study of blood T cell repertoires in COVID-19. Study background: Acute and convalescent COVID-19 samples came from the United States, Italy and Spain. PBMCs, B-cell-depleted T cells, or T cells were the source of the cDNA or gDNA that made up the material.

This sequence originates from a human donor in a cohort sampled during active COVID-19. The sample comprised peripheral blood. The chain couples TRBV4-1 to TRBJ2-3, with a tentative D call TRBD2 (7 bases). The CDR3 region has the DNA TGCGCCAGCAGCCAAGACCCCCCCCGGGGGGCCACAGATACGCAGTATTTT. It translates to CASSQDPPRGATDTQYF.